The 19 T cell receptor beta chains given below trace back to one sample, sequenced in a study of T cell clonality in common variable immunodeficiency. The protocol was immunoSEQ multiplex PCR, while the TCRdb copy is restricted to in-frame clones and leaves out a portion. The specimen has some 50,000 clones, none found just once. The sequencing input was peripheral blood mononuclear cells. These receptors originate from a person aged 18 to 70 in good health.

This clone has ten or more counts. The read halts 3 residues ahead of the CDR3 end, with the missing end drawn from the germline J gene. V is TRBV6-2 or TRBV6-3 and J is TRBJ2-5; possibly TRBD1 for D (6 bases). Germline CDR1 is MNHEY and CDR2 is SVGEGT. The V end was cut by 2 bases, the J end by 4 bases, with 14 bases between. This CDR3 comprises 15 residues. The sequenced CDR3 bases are TGTGCCAGCAGTTACGGCAGGGGCGTTGGAGAGACC. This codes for CASSYGRGVGET. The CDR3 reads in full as CASSYGRGVGETQYF.

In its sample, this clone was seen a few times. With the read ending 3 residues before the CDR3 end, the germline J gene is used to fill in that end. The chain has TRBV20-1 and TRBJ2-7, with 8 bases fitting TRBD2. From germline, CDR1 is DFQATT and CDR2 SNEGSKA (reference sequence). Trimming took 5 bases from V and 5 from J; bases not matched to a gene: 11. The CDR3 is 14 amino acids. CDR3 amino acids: CSAPPGGGQNEQYF. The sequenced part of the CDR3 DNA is TGCAGTGCTCCCCCCGGGGGGGGCCAAAACGAG.

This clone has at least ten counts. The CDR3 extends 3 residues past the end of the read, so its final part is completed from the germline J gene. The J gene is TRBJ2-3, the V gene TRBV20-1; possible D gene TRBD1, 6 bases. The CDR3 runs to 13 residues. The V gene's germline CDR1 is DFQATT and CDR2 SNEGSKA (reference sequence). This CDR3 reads CSATGFSNQPQYF. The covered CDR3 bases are TGCAGTGCCACAGGGTTTAGCAATCAGCCG.

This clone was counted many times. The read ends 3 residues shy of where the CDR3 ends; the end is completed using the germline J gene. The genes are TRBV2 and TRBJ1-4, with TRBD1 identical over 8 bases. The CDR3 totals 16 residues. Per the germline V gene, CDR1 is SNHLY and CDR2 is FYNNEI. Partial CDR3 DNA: TGTGCCACCTCAGATAGTGTTTGGGGACAGGCGAGTAAA. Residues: CATSDSVWGQASK. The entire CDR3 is CATSDSVWGQASKLFF.

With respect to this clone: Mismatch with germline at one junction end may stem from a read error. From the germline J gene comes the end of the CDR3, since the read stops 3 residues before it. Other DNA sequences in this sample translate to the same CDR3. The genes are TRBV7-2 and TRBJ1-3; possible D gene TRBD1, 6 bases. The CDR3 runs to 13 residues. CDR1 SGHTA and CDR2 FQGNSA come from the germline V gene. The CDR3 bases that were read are TGTGCCAGCAGGAGGGGGTCTGGAAACACT. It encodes CASRRGSGNT. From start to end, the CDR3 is CASRRGSGNTIYF.

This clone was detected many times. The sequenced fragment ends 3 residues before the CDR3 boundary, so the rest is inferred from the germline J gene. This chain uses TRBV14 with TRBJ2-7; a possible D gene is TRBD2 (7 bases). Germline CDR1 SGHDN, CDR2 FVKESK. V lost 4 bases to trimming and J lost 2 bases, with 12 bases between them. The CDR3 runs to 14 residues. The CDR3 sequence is CASSPGRGPYEQYF. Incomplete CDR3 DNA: TGTGCCAGCAGCCCCGGGCGGGGGCCCTACGAG.

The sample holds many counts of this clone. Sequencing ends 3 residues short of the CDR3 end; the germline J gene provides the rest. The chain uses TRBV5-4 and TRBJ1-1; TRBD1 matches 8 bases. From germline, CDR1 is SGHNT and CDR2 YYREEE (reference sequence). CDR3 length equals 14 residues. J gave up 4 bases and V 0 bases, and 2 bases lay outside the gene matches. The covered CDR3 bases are TGTGCCAGCAGCTTGGGGACAGGGATCACTGAA. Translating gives CASSLGTGITE. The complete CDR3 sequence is CASSLGTGITEAFF.

CDR3 DNA, as far as it was read: TGCAGTGCTAGGAACAGGGTAAATCAGCCG. It specifies CSARNRVNQP. In full, the CDR3 reads CSARNRVNQPQYF. V usage is TRBV20-1 and J usage is TRBJ2-3, with a possible D match to TRBD1 (6 bases). The read halts 3 residues ahead of the CDR3 end, with the missing end drawn from the germline J gene. In germline, CDR1 is DFQATT, CDR2 SNEGSKA (reference sequence). The CDR3 is 13 amino acids.

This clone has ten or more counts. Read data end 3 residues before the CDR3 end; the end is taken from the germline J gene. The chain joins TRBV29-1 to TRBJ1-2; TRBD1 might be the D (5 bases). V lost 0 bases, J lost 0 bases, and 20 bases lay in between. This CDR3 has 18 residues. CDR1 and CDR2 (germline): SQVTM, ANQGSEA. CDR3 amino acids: CSVEDGLGRAKTNYGYTF. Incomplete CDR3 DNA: TGCAGCGTTGAAGACGGGTTGGGCAGGGCAAAAACTAACTATGGC.

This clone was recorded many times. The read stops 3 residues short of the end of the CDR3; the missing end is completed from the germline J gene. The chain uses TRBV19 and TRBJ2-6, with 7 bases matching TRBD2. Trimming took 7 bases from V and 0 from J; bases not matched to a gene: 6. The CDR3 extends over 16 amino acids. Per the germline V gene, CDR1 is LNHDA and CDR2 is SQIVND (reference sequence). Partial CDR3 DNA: TGTGCCAGTACCTACTGGGGGGGCTCTGGGGCCAACGTC. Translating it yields CASTYWGGSGANV. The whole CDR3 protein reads CASTYWGGSGANVLTF.

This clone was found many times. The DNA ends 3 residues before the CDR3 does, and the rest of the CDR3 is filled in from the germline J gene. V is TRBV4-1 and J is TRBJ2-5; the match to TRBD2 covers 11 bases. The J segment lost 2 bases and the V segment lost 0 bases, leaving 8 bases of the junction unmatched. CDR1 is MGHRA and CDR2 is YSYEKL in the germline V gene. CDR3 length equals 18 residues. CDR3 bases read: TGCGCCAGCAGCCAAGATCTCTCTCTAGCGGGGGGTCAAGAGACC. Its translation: CASSQDLSLAGGQET. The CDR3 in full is CASSQDLSLAGGQETQYF.

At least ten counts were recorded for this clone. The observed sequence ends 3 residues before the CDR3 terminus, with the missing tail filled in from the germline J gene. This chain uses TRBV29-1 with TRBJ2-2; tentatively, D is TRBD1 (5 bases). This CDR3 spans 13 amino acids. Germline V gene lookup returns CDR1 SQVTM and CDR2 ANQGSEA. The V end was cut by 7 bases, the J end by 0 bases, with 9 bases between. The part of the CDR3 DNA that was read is TGCAGCGGGACACGCGCGAACACCGGGGAG. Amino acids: CSGTRANTGE. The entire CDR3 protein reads CSGTRANTGELFF.

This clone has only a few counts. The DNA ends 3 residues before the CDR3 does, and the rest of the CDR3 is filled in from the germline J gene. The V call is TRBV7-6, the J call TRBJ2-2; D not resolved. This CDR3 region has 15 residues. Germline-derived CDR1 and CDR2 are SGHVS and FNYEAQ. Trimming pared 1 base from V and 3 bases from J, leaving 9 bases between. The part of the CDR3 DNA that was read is TGTGCCAGCAGCTTAGACACCCCTCACACCGGGGAG. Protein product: CASSLDTPHTGE. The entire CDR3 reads CASSLDTPHTGELFF.

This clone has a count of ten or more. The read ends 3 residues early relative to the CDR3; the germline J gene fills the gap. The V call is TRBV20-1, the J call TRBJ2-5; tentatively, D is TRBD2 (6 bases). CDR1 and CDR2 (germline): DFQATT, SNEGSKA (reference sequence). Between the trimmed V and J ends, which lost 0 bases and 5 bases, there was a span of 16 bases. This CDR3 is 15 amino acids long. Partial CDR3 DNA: TGCAGTGCTAGAGATGGCGGGGAGGATGACGAGACC. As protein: CSARDGGEDDET. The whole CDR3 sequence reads CSARDGGEDDETQYF.

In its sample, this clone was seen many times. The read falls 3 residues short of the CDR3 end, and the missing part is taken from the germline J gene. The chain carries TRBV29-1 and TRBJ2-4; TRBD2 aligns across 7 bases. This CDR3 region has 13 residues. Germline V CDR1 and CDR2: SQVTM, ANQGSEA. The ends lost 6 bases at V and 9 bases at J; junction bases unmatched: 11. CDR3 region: CSVGHVGRGIQYF. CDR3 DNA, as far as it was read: TGCAGCGTCGGCCATGTGGGGAGGGGCATT.

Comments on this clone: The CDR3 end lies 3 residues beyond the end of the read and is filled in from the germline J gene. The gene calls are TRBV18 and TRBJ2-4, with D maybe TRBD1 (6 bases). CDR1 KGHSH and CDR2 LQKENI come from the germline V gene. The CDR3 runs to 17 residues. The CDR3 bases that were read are TGTGCCAGCTCACCCCTAGCCCAGGGGAATGTTCGCTATGGT. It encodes CASSPLAQGNVRYG. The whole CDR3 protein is CASSPLAQGNVRYGQYF.

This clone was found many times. The CDR3 here is CASSTSSGKRTDTQYF. Incomplete CDR3 DNA: TGTGCCAGCAGTACCAGTAGCGGGAAAAGGACAGATACG. This chain uses TRBV6-2 or TRBV6-3 with TRBJ2-3; 8 bases are shared with TRBD2. The CDR3 goes on 3 residues after the read ends, and that part is filled in from the germline J gene. Germline lookup yields CDR1 MNHEY and CDR2 SVGEGT. This CDR3 is built from 16 residues. The ends lost 5 bases at V and 3 bases at J; junction bases unmatched: 10.

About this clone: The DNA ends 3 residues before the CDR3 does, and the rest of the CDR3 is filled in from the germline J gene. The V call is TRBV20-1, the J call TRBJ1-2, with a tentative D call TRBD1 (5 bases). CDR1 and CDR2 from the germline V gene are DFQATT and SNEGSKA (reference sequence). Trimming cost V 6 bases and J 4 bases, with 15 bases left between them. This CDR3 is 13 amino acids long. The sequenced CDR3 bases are TGCAGTGCAGTCGGGGGTGTGGGCTATGGC. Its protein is CSAVGGVGYG. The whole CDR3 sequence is CSAVGGVGYGYTF.

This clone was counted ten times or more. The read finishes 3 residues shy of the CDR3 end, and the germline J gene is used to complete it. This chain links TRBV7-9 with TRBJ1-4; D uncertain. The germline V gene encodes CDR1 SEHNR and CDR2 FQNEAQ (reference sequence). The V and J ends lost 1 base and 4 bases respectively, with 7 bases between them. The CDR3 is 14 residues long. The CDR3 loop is CASSLVQNNEKLFF. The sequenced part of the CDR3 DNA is TGTGCCAGCAGCTTAGTACAGAATAATGAAAAA. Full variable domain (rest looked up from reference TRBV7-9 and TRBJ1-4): DTGVSQNPRHKITKRGQNVTFRCDPISEHNRLYWYRQTLGQGPEFLTYFQNEAQLEKSRLLSDRFSAERPKGSFSTLEIQRTEQGDSAMYLCASSLVQNNEKLFFGSGTQLSVL.